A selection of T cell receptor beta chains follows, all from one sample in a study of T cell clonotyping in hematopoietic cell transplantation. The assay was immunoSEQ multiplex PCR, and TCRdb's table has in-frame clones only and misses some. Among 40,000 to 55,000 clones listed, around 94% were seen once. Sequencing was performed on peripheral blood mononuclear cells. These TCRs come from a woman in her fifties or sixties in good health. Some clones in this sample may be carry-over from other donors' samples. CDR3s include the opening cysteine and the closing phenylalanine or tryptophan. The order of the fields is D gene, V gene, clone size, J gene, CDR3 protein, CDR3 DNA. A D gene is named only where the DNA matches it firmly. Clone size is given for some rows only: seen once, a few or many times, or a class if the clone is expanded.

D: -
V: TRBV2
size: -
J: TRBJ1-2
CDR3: CASRMEAVHGYTF
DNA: TGTGCCAGCAGGATGGAAGCGGTCCATGGCTACACCTTC

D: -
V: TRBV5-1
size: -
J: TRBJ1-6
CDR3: CASSTDSYSPLHF
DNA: TGCGCCAGCAGCACGGACAGTTATTCACCCCTCCACTTT

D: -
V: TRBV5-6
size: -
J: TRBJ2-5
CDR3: CASSLTETQYF
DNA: TGTGCCAGCAGCTTGACAGAGACCCAGTACTTC

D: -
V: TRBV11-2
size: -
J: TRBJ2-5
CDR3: CASSFTPSRKETQYF
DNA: TGTGCCAGCAGCTTTACTCCCTCGCGGAAAGAGACCCAGTACTTC

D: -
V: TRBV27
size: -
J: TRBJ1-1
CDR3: CASSLAGGGTFF
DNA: TGTGCCAGCAGTCTCGCGGGAGGGGGAACTTTCTTT

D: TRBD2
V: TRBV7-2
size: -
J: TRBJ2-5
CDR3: CASSTGLAEETQYF
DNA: TGTGCCAGCAGCACCGGACTAGCGGAAGAGACCCAGTACTTC

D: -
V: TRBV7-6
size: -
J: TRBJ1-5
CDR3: CASSLDSDQPQHF
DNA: TGTGCCAGCAGCTTAGACAGTGATCAGCCCCAGCATTTT

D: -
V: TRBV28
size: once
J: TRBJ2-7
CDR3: CASSLSGFTYEQYF
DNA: TGTGCCAGCAGTTTATCCGGTTTTACCTACGAGCAGTACTTC

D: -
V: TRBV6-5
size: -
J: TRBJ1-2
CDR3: CASSNSGDSNYGYTF
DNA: TGTGCCAGCAGTAACTCGGGGGATTCTAACTATGGCTACACCTTC

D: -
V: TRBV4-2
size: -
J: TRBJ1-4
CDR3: CASSQPGGGANEKLFF
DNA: TGTGCCAGCAGCCAACCGGGCGGGGGAGCTAATGAAAAACTGTTTTTT

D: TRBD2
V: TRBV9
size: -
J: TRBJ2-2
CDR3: CASSPRLAENTGELFF
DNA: TGTGCCAGCAGCCCCCGACTAGCGGAGAACACCGGGGAGCTGTTTTTT

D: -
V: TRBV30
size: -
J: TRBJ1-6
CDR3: CAWSLTGTAGGPLHF
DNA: TGTGCCTGGAGTCTAACCGGGACGGCGGGCGGACCCCTCCACTTT

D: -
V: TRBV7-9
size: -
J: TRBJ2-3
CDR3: CASSPSADTQYF
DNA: TGTGCCAGCAGTCCTAGTGCAGATACGCAGTATTTT

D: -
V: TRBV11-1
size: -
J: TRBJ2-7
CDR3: CASSLTSGTGEQYF
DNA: TGTGCCAGCAGCTTGACGTCAGGCACCGGCGAGCAGTACTTC

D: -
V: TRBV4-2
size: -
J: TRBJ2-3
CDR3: CASSPDRDTQYF
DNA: TGTGCCAGCAGCCCCGATAGGGATACGCAGTATTTT

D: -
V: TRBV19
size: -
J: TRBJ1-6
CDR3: CASTLNHRDLNNSPLHF
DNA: TGTGCCAGTACCTTAAACCACCGGGACCTCAATAATTCACCCCTCCACTTT

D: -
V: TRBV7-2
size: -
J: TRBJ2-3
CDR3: CASSLEVYGATDTQYF
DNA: TGTGCCAGCAGCTTAGAGGTTTACGGGGCCACAGATACGCAGTATTTT